Listed below are T cell receptor beta chains from one sample, sequenced in a study of early T cells in non-severe SARS-CoV-2 infection. TCRdb processed the 5' RACE reads anew with MiXCR; each CDR3 protein has one entry. The sample has approximately 56,000 distinct CDR3 sequences, about 11% seen once; the top ten hold under 7.5%. Sequenced sample: whole blood. The receptor set was obtained from an adult who was a healthcare worker with PCR-confirmed SARS-CoV-2 infection or an uninfected control (not recorded which). Each CDR3 is given with its conserved first and last residue. The order of the fields is V gene, clone size, J gene, D gene, CDR3 DNA, CDR3 protein. The D gene is left open where the match is weak. Clone size is not always given. Where it is, it says once, few, many or a class for expanded clones.

>TRBV29-1|few|TRBJ2-3|TRBD2
TGCAGCGTCTCAGGGGGGCTAGCGGGAGGAGGAGATACGCAGTATTTT
CSVSGGLAGGGDTQYF
>TRBV7-9|many|TRBJ2-5|.
TGTGCCAGCAGCTTTAGCCAAGAGACCCAGTACTTC
CASSFSQETQYF
>TRBV20-1|many|TRBJ2-5|.
TGCAGTGCACCCACCGGGACTGAGCAAGAGACCCAGTACTTC
CSAPTGTEQETQYF
>TRBV7-9|.|TRBJ2-7|.
TGTGCCAGCAGCGCGAAGGGGGAGAACTACGAGCAGTACTTC
CASSAKGENYEQYF
>TRBV7-2|many|TRBJ2-1|TRBD2
TGTGCCAGCAGCCGAACTAGCGGGCACAACAATGAGCAGTTCTTC
CASSRTSGHNNEQFF
>TRBV28|many|TRBJ1-2|.
TGTGCCAGCAGTTTATCGGCGAACTATGGCTACACCTTC
CASSLSANYGYTF
>TRBV7-7|many|TRBJ2-5|TRBD1
TGTGCTAGCAGCGGCGGACAGGGCCCCCAAGAGACCCAGTACTTC
CASSGGQGPQETQYF
>TRBV12-3/TRBV12-4|.|TRBJ2-1|.
TGTGCCAGCAGTCCTCGGGCCAGCTACAATGAGCAGTTCTTC
CASSPRASYNEQFF
>TRBV6-5|medium-sized|TRBJ1-1|TRBD1
TGTGCCAGCGGACAGGCCCCTGAAGCTTTCTTT
CASGQAPEAFF
>TRBV5-1|many|TRBJ2-1|.
TGCGCCAGCAGCTTGGGGGCAGGGACCAATGAGCAGTTCTTC
CASSLGAGTNEQFF
>TRBV29-1|.|TRBJ1-1|.
TGCAGCGTTGTCTTCGGCACTGAAGCTTTCTTT
CSVVFGTEAFF
>TRBV4-1|.|TRBJ1-4|.
TGCGCCAGCAGCCGGGGACAACCTAATGAAAAACTGTTTTTT
CASSRGQPNEKLFF
>TRBV12-3/TRBV12-4|many|TRBJ2-5|.
TGTGCCAGCAGTTTGCGGGGTTCTCAAGAGACCCAGTACTTC
CASSLRGSQETQYF
>TRBV5-6|many|TRBJ2-2|.
TGTGCCAGCAGCTTGTTCGGCGGGAACACCGGGGAGCTGTTTTTT
CASSLFGGNTGELFF
>TRBV2|.|TRBJ2-5|TRBD1
TGTGCCAGCGGGACAGGGGGCGAGACCCAGTACTTC
CASGTGGETQYF
>TRBV29-1|many|TRBJ2-2|TRBD1
TGCAGCGTCTACCGACCTGTGACAGGGTCCACCGGGGAGCTGTTTTTT
CSVYRPVTGSTGELFF
>TRBV18|many|TRBJ1-5|.
TGTGCCAGCTCACCAAGTCTTGAAGGGCAGCCCCAGCATTTT
CASSPSLEGQPQHF
>TRBV7-6|many|TRBJ2-7|.
TGTGCCAGCAGCTTAGATCGGGGATACGAGCAGTACTTC
CASSLDRGYEQYF
>TRBV12-3/TRBV12-4|few|TRBJ2-3|TRBD2
TGTGCCACCCGAAGAGGGACTAGCGCGGATACGCAGTATTTT
CATRRGTSADTQYF
>TRBV21-1|.|TRBJ1-2|.
TGTGCCAGCAGCGACGGAAGGCCGAACTATGGCTACACCTTC
CASSDGRPNYGYTF
>TRBV7-3|.|TRBJ2-7|.
TGTGCCAGCAGCTTGTACGGAGCGGGCGAGCAGTACTTC
CASSLYGAGEQYF
>TRBV20-1|few|TRBJ2-7|TRBD1
TGCAGTGCTAATCCTCCAGGGGGCGAGCAGTACTTC
CSANPPGGEQYF
>TRBV10-3|many|TRBJ2-7|.
TGTGCCATCAGTGGACGCCCGGGACTTCAAATCTACGAGCAGTACTTC
CAISGRPGLQIYEQYF
>TRBV20-1|many|TRBJ2-7|.
TGCAGTGCCGGGGTAGGCTACGAGCAGTACTTC
CSAGVGYEQYF
>TRBV13|many|TRBJ1-2|.
TGTGCCAGCAGCTTGGCGAAGGGGCCAGGCGGCTACACCTTC
CASSLAKGPGGYTF
>TRBV21-1|many|TRBJ2-6|.
TGTGCCAGCAGCATGATTGGGACAGGGCACGTATGGTCTGGGGCCAACGTCCTGACTTTC
CASSMIGTGHVWSGANVLTF
>TRBV6-2/TRBV6-3|many|TRBJ1-5|.
TGTGCAAGCAACAGAATCGATAGCAATCAGCCCCAGCATTTT
CASNRIDSNQPQHF
>TRBV24-1|many|TRBJ1-5|.
TGTGCCACCAGTGATCCCGGGCGGGGTCTAGCCCAGCATTTT
CATSDPGRGLAQHF
>TRBV9|.|TRBJ2-3|.
TGTGCCAGCAGCGGCGGGATTCCGCTAGACCTTGATACGCAGTATTTT
CASSGGIPLDLDTQYF
>TRBV6-5|.|TRBJ2-2|TRBD1
TGTGCCAGCAGAGAACCGGGACAGATAACCGGGGAGCTGTTTTTT
CASREPGQITGELFF
>TRBV15|.|TRBJ2-7|TRBD2
TGTGCCACCAGCAGAGGAGCGGGAGAGTACGAGCAGTACTTC
CATSRGAGEYEQYF
>TRBV11-1|.|TRBJ2-7|.
TGTGCCATCAGCCAGAACCGGGACGGAATCTACGAGCAGTACTTC
CAISQNRDGIYEQYF
>TRBV18|many|TRBJ2-1|.
TGTGCCAGCTCATACAGGTTGGGTGAGCAGTTCTTC
CASSYRLGEQFF
>TRBV6-2/TRBV6-3|few|TRBJ2-2|.
TGTGCCAGCAGTTACGTCAGGGCGGTTGGGACCGGGGAGCTGTTTTTT
CASSYVRAVGTGELFF
>TRBV4-3|few|TRBJ2-1|.
TGCGCCAGCAGCCAAGTTCTGAGGGAGGATGAGCAGTTCTTC
CASSQVLREDEQFF
>TRBV29-1|many|TRBJ1-2|TRBD1
TGCAGCGTTGTTATCGACAGGGCCAACTATGGCTACACCTTC
CSVVIDRANYGYTF
>TRBV29-1|many|TRBJ2-5|.
TGCAGCGTTGAGGGGACACCCAAGGAGACCCAGTACTTC
CSVEGTPKETQYF
>TRBV20-1|many|TRBJ2-5|TRBD2
TGCAGTGCCGAGCTTAGCGGGTCATCCCAGTACTTC
CSAELSGSSQYF
>TRBV3-1|few|TRBJ2-4|.
TGTGCCAGCAGCCAAGCGGGGCCTCTAGCCCAGTACTTC
CASSQAGPLAQYF
>TRBV7-9|few|TRBJ2-4|TRBD2
TGTGCCAGCAGCTCCGGACTAGCGGGATTTCCCAAAAACATTCAGTACTTC
CASSSGLAGFPKNIQYF
>TRBV3-1|few|TRBJ2-1|TRBD2
TGTGCCAGCAGCCCCCCCAGCGGGATAAATGAGCAGTTCTTC
CASSPPSGINEQFF
>TRBV6-4|many|TRBJ1-1|.
TGTGCCAGCAGTGTACAGGGGAACACTGAAGCTTTCTTT
CASSVQGNTEAFF
>TRBV11-3|many|TRBJ2-2|.
TGTGCCAGCAGCTCACCCTCCGACCGTCCCGGGGAGCTGTTTTTT
CASSSPSDRPGELFF
>TRBV4-2|few|TRBJ2-1|.
TGTGCCAGCAGCCAAGATTACAGCGGCGTTTTGTATGAGCAGTTCTTC
CASSQDYSGVLYEQFF
>TRBV7-2|.|TRBJ2-2|TRBD2
TGTGCCAGCAGTCATGAGACTAGCGCAATCACCGGGGAGCTGTTTTTT
CASSHETSAITGELFF
>TRBV29-1|.|TRBJ2-2|.
TGCAGCGTGAGGGTTATTAGCGGCGGGGAGCTGTTTTTT
CSVRVISGGELFF
>TRBV6-2/TRBV6-3|many|TRBJ1-5|.
TGTGCCAGCAGTTACTTCCCGACATATAGCAATCAGCCCCAGCATTTT
CASSYFPTYSNQPQHF
>TRBV19|many|TRBJ2-7|TRBD2
TGTGCCAGTAGTAGTCCCGGGACTAGCGGCAGCTACGAGCAGTACTTC
CASSSPGTSGSYEQYF
>TRBV5-4|many|TRBJ2-7|TRBD2
TGTGCCAGCAGCTTGGGCGGGGGGTACTCCTACGAGCAGTACTTC
CASSLGGGYSYEQYF
>TRBV30|.|TRBJ2-7|.
TGTGCCTGGAGTGGAGGTTACGAGCAGTACTTC
CAWSGGYEQYF
>TRBV3-1|many|TRBJ2-3|TRBD2
TGTGCCAGCAGCCATCTCGGGACTAGCGTACGCACAGATACGCAGTATTTT
CASSHLGTSVRTDTQYF
>TRBV10-3|few|TRBJ2-7|.
TGTGCCATCAGCACAGGGTACATCTACGAGCAGTACTTC
CAISTGYIYEQYF
>TRBV12-3/TRBV12-4|few|TRBJ2-1|.
TGTGCCAGCAGTTTAGCGCTAGGAGCATGGAATGAGCAGTTCTTC
CASSLALGAWNEQFF
>TRBV29-1|few|TRBJ2-1|TRBD2
TGCAGCGTTGTGGGACCCGGACTAGCCGGCAATGAGCAGTTCTTC
CSVVGPGLAGNEQFF
>TRBV7-2|few|TRBJ2-7|.
TGTGCCAGCAGCTTACTAAGGGGGAGCTCCTACGAGCAGTACTTC
CASSLLRGSSYEQYF
>TRBV20-1|.|TRBJ2-3|TRBD2
TGCAGTGCTAGAATCCCTAGCGGGGTCACAGATACGCAGTATTTT
CSARIPSGVTDTQYF
>TRBV6-6|few|TRBJ2-3|.
TGTGCCAGCACCCAGGGGTACCCAGATACGCAGTATTTT
CASTQGYPDTQYF
>TRBV6-5|few|TRBJ2-6|.
TGTGCCAGCAGTTTGTTAGGACAGTCAGGTGGGGCCAACGTCCTGACTTTC
CASSLLGQSGGANVLTF
>TRBV12-3/TRBV12-4|few|TRBJ2-1|.
TGTGCCAGCATTTCGGGGACTGGGTCCTACAATGAGCAGTTCTTC
CASISGTGSYNEQFF
>TRBV11-2|many|TRBJ1-1|.
TGTGCCAGCAGCTTAGAGAGCACTGAAGCTTTCTTT
CASSLESTEAFF